A selection of T cell receptor beta chains follows, all from one sample in a study of CXCR3-negative and CXCR3-positive naive CD8 T cells. TCRdb re-called the 5' RACE reads, yielding one record per CDR3 amino acid sequence without DNA. The sample totals 65,000 to 75,000 distinct CDR3 sequences. Sequenced input: naive CXCR3+ CD8+ T cells from blood. These receptor sequences come from a human donor in good health. Some clones in this sample may be carry-over from other donors' samples. CDR3s include the opening cysteine and the closing phenylalanine or tryptophan.

TRBJ1-2,TRBV6-2/TRBV6-3,16,CASSYSIVLVIDGYTF
TRBJ2-7,TRBV6-2/TRBV6-3,11,CASSEISEQYF
TRBJ2-1,TRBV14,19,CASSQTGTSGGASYNEQFF
TRBJ2-3,TRBV7-9,14,CASSSTESTDTQYF
TRBJ2-3,TRBV28,14,CASSRPTRGDTQYF
TRBJ1-5,TRBV6-2/TRBV6-3,14,CASSYGTGDQPQHF
TRBJ1-1,TRBV6-5,18,CASSPGLGGNRMNTEAFF
TRBJ2-7,TRBV27,15,CASSLGVTGSYEQYF
TRBJ2-7,TRBV15,13,CATRDSNSYEQYF
TRBJ2-7,TRBV9,15,CASSVEPANSYEQYF
TRBJ2-3,TRBV6-1,18,CASSPLLFLTVYTDTQYF
TRBJ2-7,TRBV5-1,13,CASSFDRAYEQYF
TRBJ1-1,TRBV27,15,CASSLKGQSNTEAFF
TRBJ2-3,TRBV6-2/TRBV6-3,14,CASSYSPAGDTQYF
TRBJ2-1,TRBV29-1,12,CSVEEGPGEQFF
TRBJ2-1,TRBV6-2/TRBV6-3,19,CASSYSKGRPGVVYNEQFF
TRBJ1-1,TRBV28,12,CASSFWDTEAFF
TRBJ2-1,TRBV5-3,16,CARSARGLAGYNEQFF
TRBJ1-2,TRBV4-3,16,CASSRYRAGGNYGYTF
TRBJ2-7,TRBV20-1,16,CSARDIAGAPSYEQYF
TRBJ2-7,TRBV7-6,16,CASSLGSGDRGYEQYF
TRBJ1-1,TRBV29-1,13,CSYRGSVNTEAFF
TRBJ2-2,TRBV20-1,14,CSATPRATTGELFF
TRBJ2-7,TRBV5-1,14,CASSPYGQKVEQYF
TRBJ1-2,TRBV7-3,15,CASSLTEDRVYGYTF
TRBJ2-7,TRBV6-5,14,CASSRLGTEDEQYF
TRBJ1-2,TRBV12-3/TRBV12-4,13,CASSLHSGSGYTF
TRBJ1-1,TRBV12-5,12,CASGSGDTEAFF
TRBJ2-3,TRBV2,15,CASSESLAGIDTQYF
TRBJ2-1,TRBV7-9,15,CASSLGSGGGAYQFF
TRBJ2-2,TRBV19,15,CASSIFTRSTGELFF
TRBJ2-7,TRBV29-1,12,CSVVRTDYEQYF
TRBJ1-2,TRBV29-1,11,CSAPSGYGYTF
TRBJ2-2,TRBV29-1,16,CSVEREEGANTGELFF
TRBJ1-3,TRBV27,11,CASKGGNTIYF
TRBJ1-1,TRBV10-3,16,CAISPGTRSPNTEAFF
TRBJ2-7,TRBV13,15,CASSPRTGGIDEQYF
TRBJ1-2,TRBV20-1,15,CSARDWVSANYGYTF
TRBJ1-2,TRBV29-1,13,CSGERGQGDGYTF
TRBJ2-1,TRBV7-9,15,CASSLVGSPYNEQFF
TRBJ2-3,TRBV7-3,17,CASSAIGTPVPTDTQYF
TRBJ1-2,TRBV29-1,11,CSVPGAYGYTF
TRBJ2-3,TRBV27,13,CASTGASTDTQYF
TRBJ2-3,TRBV30,16,CAWTSGIRGPTDTQYF
TRBJ1-2,TRBV6-6,14,CASSYPGQGHGYTF
TRBJ1-2,TRBV7-2,17,CASSIGPGDPSSYGYTF
TRBJ2-5,TRBV27,13,CASSRHIDSTQYF
TRBJ2-7,TRBV28,14,CASTVTGGEYEQYF
TRBJ2-3,TRBV20-1,14,CSARDLPSGIEQYF
TRBJ1-1,TRBV2,12,CAIWTVNTEAFF
TRBJ2-4,TRBV9,15,CASSAFQGIADIQYF
TRBJ2-7,TRBV5-1,17,CASSLYYSGGTAYEQYF